The 29 T cell receptor beta chains listed next were all sequenced from one sample in a study of shared clonotypes between healthy human individuals. Assay: immunoSEQ multiplex PCR; the TCRdb copy retains only in-frame clones and omits some. This sample has about 1.1 million clones, with about 72% found just once. Material for sequencing was memory CD4+ T cells from PBMCs. Subset in this sample: CD45RA-negative fraction. The origin of the receptors is a man younger than 35 in good health. Some clones in this sample may be carry-over from other donors' samples.

The rearrangement joins TRBV5-6 to TRBJ2-1; the D call may be TRBD1 or TRBD2 (6 bases each). The ends were cut back, 4 bases at V and 6 bases at J, with 17 bases in the middle. The CDR3 has 15 residues. The germline V gene has CDR1 SGHDT and CDR2 YYEEEE. Written as DNA, the CDR3 is TGTGCCAGCAGCCCCCCAAGCGGAGGGGGCAATGAGCAGTTCTTC. This codes for CASSPPSGGGNEQFF.

The chain employs TRBV21-1 and TRBJ2-3; the DNA was not used to check the table's D call, TRBD2. TRBV21-1 is shown as a pseudogene. There are 17 residues in the CDR3. DNA of the CDR3: TGTGCCAGCAGCAAAGAACCTAGTGCGGGAACCACAGATACGCAGTATTTT. It codes for CASSKEPSAGTTDTQYF.

The chain couples TRBV5-1 to TRBJ2-1, with 11 bases that match TRBD2. Germline loops: CDR1 SGHRS, CDR2 YFSETQ. Trimming removed 3 bases from V and 6 bases from J; junction bases left unmatched: 14. This CDR3 region has 18 residues. CDR3 sequence (DNA): TGCGCCAGCAGCTCCTTACTTTTAGCGGGAGGGCTAGGCAATGAGCAGTTCTTC. Residues: CASSSLLLAGGLGNEQFF.

The rearrangement joins TRBV7-9 to TRBJ1-4; TRBD1 matches at 7 bases. Germline V gene lookup returns CDR1 SEHNR and CDR2 FQNEAQ (reference sequence). After removal of 1 base from V and 0 bases from J, the junction contained 8 bases not matched to a gene. This CDR3 has 18 amino acids. The CDR3 DNA is TGTGCCAGCAGCTTAGTAGGATTAGGGACAGCAACTAATGAAAAACTGTTTTTT. The encoded protein is CASSLVGLGTATNEKLFF.

The J gene is TRBJ2-5, the V gene TRBV6-6; a possible D gene is TRBD2 (5 bases). CDR3 length equals 15 residues. CDR1 and CDR2 from the germline V gene are MNHNY and SVGAGI (reference sequence). V was pared by 6 bases and J by 0 bases, with 14 bases between. CDR3 amino acids: CASSPYSAYQETQYF. CDR3 DNA sequence: TGTGCCAGCAGCCCCTATAGCGCGTACCAAGAGACCCAGTACTTC.

This clone came up many times. The rearrangement uses TRBV11-2 and TRBJ1-4; D possibly corresponds to TRBD1 (5 bases). In germline, CDR1 is SGHAT, CDR2 FQNNGV. Trimming removed 2 bases at V and 8 bases at J, with 9 bases between. The length of the CDR3 is 13 residues. The DNA for the CDR3 is TGTGCCAGCAGCTTATCAGGGCGAGAAAAACTGTTTTTT. It codes for CASSLSGREKLFF.

The V call is TRBV28, the J call TRBJ1-2; no firm D call. Germline lookup yields CDR1 MDHEN and CDR2 SYDVKM. Trimming pared 6 bases from V and 6 bases from J, leaving 17 bases between. This CDR3 has 14 residues. In nucleotides, the CDR3 is TGTGCCAGCAGCCCCATGGCTCTGGCGGATGGCTACACCTTC. Translating gives CASSPMALADGYTF.

The chain uses TRBV18 and TRBJ1-2, with 9 bases identical to TRBD1. This CDR3 has 15 residues. The germline gives CDR1 KGHSH, CDR2 LQKENI. V lost 6 bases to trimming and J lost 0 bases; unmatched junction nucleotides: 5. CDR3 loop: CASSPGTGPNYGYTF. Here the CDR3 DNA reads TGTGCCAGCTCCCCCGGGACAGGGCCTAACTATGGCTACACCTTC.

The chain has TRBV5-6 and TRBJ2-7, with TRBD1 matching over 8 bases. This CDR3 spans 14 amino acids. Germline CDR1 and CDR2: SGHDT and YYEEEE. Trimming took 2 bases from V and 9 from J; bases not matched to a gene: 10. This CDR3 reads CASSFGQGRSGQYF. CDR3 in DNA: TGTGCCAGCAGCTTTGGACAGGGAAGGTCTGGGCAGTACTTC. Full variable domain (outside the CDR3, taken from reference TRBV5-6 and TRBJ2-7): DAGVTQSPTHLIKTRGQQVTLRCSPKSGHDTVSWYQQALGQGPQFIFQYYEEEERQRGNFPDRFSGHQFPNYSSELNVNALLLGDSALYLCASSFGQGRSGQYFGPGTRLTVT.

The chain recombines TRBV11-1 with TRBJ1-2; 8 bases fit TRBD1. Germline V CDR1 and CDR2: SGHAT, FQDESV (reference sequence). CDR3 length: 12 amino acids. V trimming: 5 bases; J trimming: 11 bases; junction bases outside the gene matches: 7. The CDR3 loop reads CASSPRTGRYTF. CDR3 DNA sequence: TGTGCCAGCAGCCCCCGGACAGGGAGGTACACCTTC.

The V call is TRBV4-2, the J call TRBJ2-7, with 11 bases matching TRBD2. The V and J ends lost 4 bases and 2 bases, in that order; junction bases with no gene match: 4. This CDR3 is 15 amino acids long. The germline V gene has CDR1 LGHNA and CDR2 YNFKEQ. CDR3 sequence (DNA): TGTGCCAGCAGCCCCCGACTAGCGGGACCCTACGAGCAGTACTTC. This translates into CASSPRLAGPYEQYF.

This chain connects TRBV7-2 to TRBJ2-7; TRBD2 is a possible D gene (6 bases). From germline, CDR1 is SGHTA and CDR2 FQGNSA. The CDR3 runs 14 residues. V dropped 5 bases and J dropped 0 bases, with 11 bases sitting between them. The CDR3 sequence: CASSKRVSSYEQYF. The CDR3 coding sequence is TGTGCCAGCAGCAAGCGGGTGAGCTCCTACGAGCAGTACTTC. Full variable domain (remainder filled in from reference TRBV7-2 and TRBJ2-7): GAGVSQSPSNKVTEKGKDVELRCDPISGHTALYWYRQSLGQGLEFLIYFQGNSAPDKSGLPSDRFSAERTGGSVSTLTIQRTQQEDSAVYLCASSKRVSSYEQYFGPGTRLTVT.

This clone occurred once. The chain joins TRBV11-2 to TRBJ2-3; 7 bases are shared with TRBD2. Losses at the gene ends were 5 bases for V and 2 bases for J; bases not matched to a gene: 10. Looked up from germline, CDR1 is SGHAT and CDR2 is FQNNGV. CDR3 length: 16 amino acids. DNA of the CDR3: TGTGCCAGCAGCCTGATAGCGGGTGCGTACACAGATACGCAGTATTTT. Residues: CASSLIAGAYTDTQYF. The complete variable domain, with remaining parts taken from reference TRBV11-2 and TRBJ2-3, reads EAGVAQSPRYKIIEKRQSVAFWCNPISGHATLYWYQQILGQGPKLLIQFQNNGVVDDSQLPKDRFSAERLKGVDSTLKIQPAKLEDSAVYLCASSLIAGAYTDTQYFGPGTRLTVL.

This clone was found many times. This chain links TRBV5-1 with TRBJ2-3; TRBD2 matches 9 bases. This CDR3 has 16 residues. The V and J ends lost 4 bases and 6 bases, in that order; junction bases with no gene match: 12. Germline CDR1 reads SGHRS; CDR2 reads YFSETQ. The CDR3 DNA is TGCGCCAGCAGCCCGAGCGGGAGGAACCTCCCCGATACGCAGTATTTT. Translation: CASSPSGRNLPDTQYF. Using reference TRBV5-1 and TRBJ2-3 for the parts outside the CDR3, the full variable domain is KAGVTQTPRYLIKTRGQQVTLSCSPISGHRSVSWYQQTPGQGLQFLFEYFSETQRNKGNFPGRFSGRQFSNSRSEMNVSTLELGDSALYLCASSPSGRNLPDTQYFGPGTRLTVL.

This clone was picked up one time. DNA for the CDR3: TGTGCCAGCAGCCAAGGGGCCAGGGAGTTCTATGGCTACACCTTC. It specifies CASSQGAREFYGYTF. The J gene is TRBJ1-2, the V gene TRBV4-2; maybe TRBD1 (5 bases). Trimming removed 1 base from V and 4 bases from J, with 13 bases in between. The CDR3 loop spans 15 amino acids. Germline values: CDR1 LGHNA, CDR2 YNFKEQ.

The chain employs TRBV7-8 and TRBJ1-2; D gene uncertain. This CDR3 spans 15 amino acids. Trimming took off 1 base at V and 4 bases at J, with 13 bases between the two ends. Germline CDR1 is SGHVS and CDR2 is FQNEAQ. The CDR3 sequence is CASSLEGGWGYGYTF. Written as DNA, the CDR3 is TGTGCCAGCAGCTTAGAGGGAGGGTGGGGCTATGGCTACACCTTC. The variable domain in full, completed from reference TRBV7-8 and TRBJ1-2, reads GAGVSQSPRYKVAKRGQDVALRCDPISGHVSLFWYQQALGQGPEFLTYFQNEAQLDKSGLPSDRFFAERPEGSVSTLKIQRTQQEDSAVYLCASSLEGGWGYGYTFGSGTRLTVV.

V and J are TRBV5-4 and TRBJ1-1, with D perhaps TRBD1 (5 bases). Between the trimmed V and J ends, which lost 0 bases and 1 base, there was a span of 13 bases. The V gene's germline CDR1 is SGHNT and CDR2 YYREEE (reference sequence). The CDR3 loop spans 16 amino acids. The chain's CDR3 is CASSLVSGRGNTEAFF. The CDR3 DNA sequence: TGTGCCAGCAGCTTGGTATCCGGGAGGGGGAACACTGAAGCTTTCTTT.

This rearrangement joins TRBV7-9 to TRBJ1-2; the D is unclear. Germline V gene data show CDR1 as SEHNR and CDR2 as FQNEAQ (reference sequence). The CDR3 extends over 12 amino acids. The V end was cut by 3 bases, the J end by 0 bases, with 2 bases between. CDR3 DNA sequence: TGTGCCAGCAGCTTTCCTAACTATGGCTACACCTTC. Translating gives CASSFPNYGYTF.

V usage is TRBV7-8 and J usage is TRBJ1-5, with TRBD1 identical over 10 bases. The CDR3 covers 15 residues. The J segment lost 5 bases and the V segment lost 1 base, leaving 2 bases of the junction unmatched. The germline V gene encodes CDR1 SGHVS and CDR2 FQNEAQ. In DNA form, the CDR3 reads TGTGCCAGCAGCTTAGGACAGGGGGCGTATCAGCCCCAGCATTTT. Its translation: CASSLGQGAYQPQHF.

The chain is built from TRBV18 and TRBJ1-1; maybe TRBD1 (5 bases). CDR3 length equals 14 residues. With 2 bases removed from V and 5 bases from J, the gap between germline ends came to 12 bases. From germline, CDR1 is KGHSH and CDR2 LQKENI. The DNA for the CDR3 is TGTGCCAGCTCACCAGGGGCAGGGAGGACTGAAGCTTTCTTT. Translation: CASSPGAGRTEAFF.

The gene calls are TRBV6-1 and TRBJ2-4, with TRBD2 matching over 7 bases. Germline CDR1 MNHNS, CDR2 SASEGT. The CDR3 length is 17 residues. V gave up 3 bases and J gave up 0 bases; unmatched junction bases: 8. Written as DNA, the CDR3 is TGTGCCAGCAGTGAGTTCTCTAGCGGATTAGCCAAAAACATTCAGTACTTC. Its translation is CASSEFSSGLAKNIQYF.

CDR3 region: CASSQDGRVDTQYF. The CDR3 nucleotides are TGCGCCAGCAGCCAAGATGGGAGAGTGGATACGCAGTATTTT. This chain links TRBV4-1 with TRBJ2-3, with a possible D match to TRBD2 (5 bases). Germline CDR1 and CDR2: MGHRA and YSYEKL. This CDR3 is 14 amino acids long. V was shortened by 0 bases and J by 6 bases, with 10 bases between the two germline ends.

The rearrangement uses TRBV15 and TRBJ1-2; TRBD1 might be the D (5 bases). Trimming cost V 3 bases and J 3 bases, with 26 bases left between them. This CDR3 spans 19 amino acids. The germline CDR1 and CDR2 sequences are LNHNV and YYDKDF (reference sequence). The CDR3: CATSSLRAGLTGGDYGYTF. In DNA form, the CDR3 reads TGTGCCACCAGCAGCCTTCGGGCCGGCCTGACTGGGGGGGACTATGGCTACACCTTC. Together with reference TRBV15 and TRBJ1-2, the CDR3 gives the full variable domain: DAMVIQNPRYQVTQFGKPVTLSCSQTLNHNVMYWYQQKSSQAPKLLFHYYDKDFNNEADTPDNFQSRRPNTSFCFLDIRSPGLGDTAMYLCATSSLRAGLTGGDYGYTFGSGTRLTVV.

This sequence joins TRBV6-5 and TRBJ2-3; D is ambiguous. Germline values: CDR1 MNHEY, CDR2 SVGAGI. This CDR3 is built from 11 residues. The V and J ends lost 10 bases and 6 bases respectively, with 11 bases between them. The CDR3 coding sequence is TGTGCCACCTCAGCCGCGGATACGCAGTATTTT. This sequence encodes CATSAADTQYF.

On this clone itself: This sequence may be a read error, since a much larger clone differs from it by one base. This sequence joins TRBV10-2 and TRBJ1-3; D unresolved. Trimming took off 3 bases at V and 0 bases at J, with 9 bases between the two ends. CDR1 WSHSY and CDR2 SAAADI come from the germline V gene. There are 15 residues in the CDR3. In DNA form, the CDR3 reads TGCGCCAGCAGTGACATGGGGAACTCTGGAAACACCATATATTTT. Translation gives CASSDMGNSGNTIYF.

The chain recombines TRBV10-3 with TRBJ2-1, with D possibly called TRBD1 or TRBD2 (6 bases each). Germline assignment: CDR1 ENHRY and CDR2 SYGVKD. This CDR3 has 18 residues. V shed 4 bases and J shed 6 bases, with 25 bases lying between them. The CDR3 coding sequence is TGTGCCATCAGTGCGACGGGAGCAGGGGCCCTTACCCGCAATGAGCAGTTCTTC. Translation gives CAISATGAGALTRNEQFF.

The chain links TRBV28 to TRBJ2-1; TRBD2 is a possible D gene (5 bases). CDR1 MDHEN and CDR2 SYDVKM come from the germline V gene. CDR3 length: 14 residues. With 6 bases removed from V and 8 bases from J, the gap between germline ends came to 17 bases. The CDR3 spells CASSPWTPGDEQFF. The CDR3 region has the DNA TGTGCCAGCAGCCCTTGGACGCCCGGGGATGAGCAGTTCTTC.

This clone was counted only a few times. The V gene is TRBV4-1, the J gene TRBJ1-1, with D tentatively TRBD1 (6 bases). Between the trimmed V and J ends, which lost 5 bases and 0 bases, there was a span of 10 bases. Germline V lookup: CDR1 MGHRA, CDR2 YSYEKL. The CDR3 length is 14 residues. CDR3 residues: CASSRGDMNTEAFF. The CDR3, as DNA: TGCGCCAGCAGCAGAGGGGACATGAACACTGAAGCTTTCTTT.

The rearrangement uses TRBV7-9 and TRBJ1-4, with D uncertain. From germline, CDR1 is SEHNR and CDR2 FQNEAQ (reference sequence). V shed 5 bases and J shed 1 base, with 20 bases lying between them. The CDR3 totals 18 residues. In nucleotides, the CDR3 is TGTGCCAGCAGCCAGAGGGATTTGACCTCCCAAACTAATGAAAAACTGTTTTTT. As protein: CASSQRDLTSQTNEKLFF. Full variable domain (remainder filled in from reference TRBV7-9 and TRBJ1-4): DTGVSQNPRHKITKRGQNVTFRCDPISEHNRLYWYRQTLGQGPEFLTYFQNEAQLEKSRLLSDRFSAERPKGSFSTLEIQRTEQGDSAMYLCASSQRDLTSQTNEKLFFGSGTQLSVL.